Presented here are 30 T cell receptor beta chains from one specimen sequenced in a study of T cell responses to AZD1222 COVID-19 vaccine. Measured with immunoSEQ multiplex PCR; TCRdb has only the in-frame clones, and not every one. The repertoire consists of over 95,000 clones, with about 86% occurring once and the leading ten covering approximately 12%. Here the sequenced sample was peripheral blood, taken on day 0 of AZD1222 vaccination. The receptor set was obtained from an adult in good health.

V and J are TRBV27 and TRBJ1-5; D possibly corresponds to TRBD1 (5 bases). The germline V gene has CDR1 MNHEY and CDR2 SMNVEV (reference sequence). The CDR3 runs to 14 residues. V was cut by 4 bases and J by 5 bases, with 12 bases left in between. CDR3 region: CASSSQGSYQPQHF. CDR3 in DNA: TGTGCCAGCAGTTCTCAGGGTTCGTATCAGCCCCAGCATTTT.

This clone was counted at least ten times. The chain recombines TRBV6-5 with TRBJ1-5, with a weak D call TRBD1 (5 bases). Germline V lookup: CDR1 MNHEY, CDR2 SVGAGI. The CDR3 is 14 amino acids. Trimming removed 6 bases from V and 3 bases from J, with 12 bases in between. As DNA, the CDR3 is TGTGCCAGCAGAAGGGGCAGGAACAATCAGCCCCAGCATTTT. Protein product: CASRRGRNNQPQHF.

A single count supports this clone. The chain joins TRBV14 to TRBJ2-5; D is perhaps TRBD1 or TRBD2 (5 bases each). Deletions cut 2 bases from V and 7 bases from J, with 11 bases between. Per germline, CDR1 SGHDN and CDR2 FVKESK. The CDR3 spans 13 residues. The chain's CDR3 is CASSQRDPGTQYF. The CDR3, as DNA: TGTGCCAGCAGCCAAAGGGACCCCGGGACCCAGTACTTC.

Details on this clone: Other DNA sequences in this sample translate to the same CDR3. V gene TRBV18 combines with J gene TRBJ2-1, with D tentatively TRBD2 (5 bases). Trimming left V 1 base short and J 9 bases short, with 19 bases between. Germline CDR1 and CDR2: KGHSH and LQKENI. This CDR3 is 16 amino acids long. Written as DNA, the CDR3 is TGTGCCAGCTCACCACAAATGGCTAGTCAAGGAGGTGAGCAGTTCTTC. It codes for CASSPQMASQGGEQFF.

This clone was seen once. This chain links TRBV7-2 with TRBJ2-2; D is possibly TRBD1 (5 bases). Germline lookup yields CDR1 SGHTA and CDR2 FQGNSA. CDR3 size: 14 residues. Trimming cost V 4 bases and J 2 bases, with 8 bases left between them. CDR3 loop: CASSSGHNTGELFF. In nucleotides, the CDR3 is TGTGCCAGCAGCTCAGGGCATAACACCGGGGAGCTGTTTTTT.

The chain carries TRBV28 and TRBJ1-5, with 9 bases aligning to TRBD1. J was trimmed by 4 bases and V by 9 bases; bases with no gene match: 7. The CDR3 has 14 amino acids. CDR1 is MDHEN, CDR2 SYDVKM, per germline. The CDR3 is CASRQGVKNQPQHF. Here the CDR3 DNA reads TGTGCCAGTAGACAGGGGGTCAAGAATCAGCCCCAGCATTTT.

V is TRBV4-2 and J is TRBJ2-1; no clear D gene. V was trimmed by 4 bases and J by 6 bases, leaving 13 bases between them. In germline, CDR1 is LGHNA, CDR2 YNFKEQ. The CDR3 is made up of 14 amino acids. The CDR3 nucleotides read TGTGCCAGCAGCCCGTCCCGAGTGGGCAATGAGCAGTTCTTC. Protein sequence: CASSPSRVGNEQFF.

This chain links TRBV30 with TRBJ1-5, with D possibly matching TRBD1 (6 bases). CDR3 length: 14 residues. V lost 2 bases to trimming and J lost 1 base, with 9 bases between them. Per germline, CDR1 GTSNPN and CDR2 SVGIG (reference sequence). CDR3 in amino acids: CAWSKGVSNQPQHF. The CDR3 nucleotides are TGTGCCTGGAGTAAGGGGGTGAGCAATCAGCCCCAGCATTTT. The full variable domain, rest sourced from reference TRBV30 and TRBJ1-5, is SQTIHQWPATLVQPVGSPLSLECTVEGTSNPNLYWYRQAAGRGLQLLFYSVGIGQISSEVPQNLSASRPQDRQFILSSKKLLLSDSGFYLCAWSKGVSNQPQHFGDGTRLSIL.

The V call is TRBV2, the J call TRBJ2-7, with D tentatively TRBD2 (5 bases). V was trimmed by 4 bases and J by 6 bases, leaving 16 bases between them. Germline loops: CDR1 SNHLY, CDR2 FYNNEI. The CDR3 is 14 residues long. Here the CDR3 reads CASSVSGLPSEQYF. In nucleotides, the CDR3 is TGTGCCAGCAGTGTAAGTGGACTCCCCTCCGAGCAGTACTTC. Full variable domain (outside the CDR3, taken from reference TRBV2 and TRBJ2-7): EPEVTQTPSHQVTQMGQEVILRCVPISNHLYFYWYRQILGQKVEFLVSFYNNEISEKSEIFDDQFSVERPDGSNFTLKIRSTKLEDSAMYFCASSVSGLPSEQYFGPGTRLTVT.

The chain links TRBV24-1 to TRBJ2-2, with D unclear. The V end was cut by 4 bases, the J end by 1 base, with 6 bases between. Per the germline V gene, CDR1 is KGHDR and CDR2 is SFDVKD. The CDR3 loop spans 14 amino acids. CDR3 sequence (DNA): TGTGCCACCAGTGAGAGACAGAACACCGGGGAGCTGTTTTTT. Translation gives CATSERQNTGELFF.

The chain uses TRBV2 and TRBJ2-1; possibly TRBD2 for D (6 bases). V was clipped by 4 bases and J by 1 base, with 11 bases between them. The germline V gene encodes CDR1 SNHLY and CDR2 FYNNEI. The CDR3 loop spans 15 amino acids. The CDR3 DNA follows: TGTGCCAGCAGTGGACTGGGGACTTCCTACAATGAGCAGTTCTTC. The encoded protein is CASSGLGTSYNEQFF. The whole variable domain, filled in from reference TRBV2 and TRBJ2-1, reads EPEVTQTPSHQVTQMGQEVILRCVPISNHLYFYWYRQILGQKVEFLVSFYNNEISEKSEIFDDQFSVERPDGSNFTLKIRSTKLEDSAMYFCASSGLGTSYNEQFFGPGTRLTVL.

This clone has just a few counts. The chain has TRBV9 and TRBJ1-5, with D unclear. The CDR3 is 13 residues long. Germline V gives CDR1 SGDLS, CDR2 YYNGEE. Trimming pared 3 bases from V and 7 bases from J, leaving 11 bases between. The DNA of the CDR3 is TGTGCCAGCAGCGCTTCGCCCGGACAGCCCCAGCATTTT. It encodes CASSASPGQPQHF.

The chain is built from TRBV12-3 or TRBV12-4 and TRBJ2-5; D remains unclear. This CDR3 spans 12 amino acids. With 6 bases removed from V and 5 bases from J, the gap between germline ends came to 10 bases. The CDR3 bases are TGTGCCAGCAGCCTCGGTCCGGAGACCCAGTACTTC. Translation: CASSLGPETQYF.

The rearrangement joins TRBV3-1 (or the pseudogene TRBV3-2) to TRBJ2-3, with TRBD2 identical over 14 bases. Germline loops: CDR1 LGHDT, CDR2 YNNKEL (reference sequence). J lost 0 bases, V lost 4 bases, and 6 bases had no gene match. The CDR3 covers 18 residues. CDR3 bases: TGTGCCAGCAGCCGAGGGACTAGCGGGAGCTCTAGCACAGATACGCAGTATTTT. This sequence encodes CASSRGTSGSSSTDTQYF.

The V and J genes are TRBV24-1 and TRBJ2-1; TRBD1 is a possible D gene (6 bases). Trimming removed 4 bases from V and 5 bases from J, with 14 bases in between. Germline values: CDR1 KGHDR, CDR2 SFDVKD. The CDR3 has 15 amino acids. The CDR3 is CATSDPGQKHNEQFF. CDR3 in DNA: TGTGCCACCAGTGACCCGGGACAAAAGCACAATGAGCAGTTCTTC.

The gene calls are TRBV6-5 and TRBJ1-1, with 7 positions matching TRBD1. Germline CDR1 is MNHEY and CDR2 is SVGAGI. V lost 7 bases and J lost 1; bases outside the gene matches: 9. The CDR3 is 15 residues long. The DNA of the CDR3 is TGTGCCAGCAATTTACAGCCAGGGGGGAACACTGAAGCTTTCTTT. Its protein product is CASNLQPGGNTEAFF.

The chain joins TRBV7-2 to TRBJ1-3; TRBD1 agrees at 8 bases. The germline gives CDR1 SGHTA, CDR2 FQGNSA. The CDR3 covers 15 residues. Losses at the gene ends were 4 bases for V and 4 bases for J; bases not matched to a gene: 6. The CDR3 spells CASSSGQGGGNTIYF. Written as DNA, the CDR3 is TGTGCCAGCAGCTCTGGACAGGGTGGAGGAAACACCATATATTTT.

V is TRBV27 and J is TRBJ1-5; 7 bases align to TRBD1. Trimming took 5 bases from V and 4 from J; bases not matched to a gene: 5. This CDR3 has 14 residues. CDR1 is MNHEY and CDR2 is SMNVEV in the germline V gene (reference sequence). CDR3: CASSRGTANQPQHF. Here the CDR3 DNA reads TGTGCCAGCAGTCGAGGGACAGCTAATCAGCCCCAGCATTTT.

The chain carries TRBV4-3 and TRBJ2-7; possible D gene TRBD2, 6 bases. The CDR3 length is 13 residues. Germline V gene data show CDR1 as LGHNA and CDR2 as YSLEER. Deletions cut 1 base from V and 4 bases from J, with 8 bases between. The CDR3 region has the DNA TGCGCCAGCAGCCAAGGGGGGGAATACGAGCAGTACTTC. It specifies CASSQGGEYEQYF.

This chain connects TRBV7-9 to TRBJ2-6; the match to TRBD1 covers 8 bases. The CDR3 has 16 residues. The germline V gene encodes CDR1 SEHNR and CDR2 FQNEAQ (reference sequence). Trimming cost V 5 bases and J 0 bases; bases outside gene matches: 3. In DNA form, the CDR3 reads TGTGCCAGCAGCCGGGGACAGGTCTCTGGGGCCAACGTCCTGACTTTC. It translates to CASSRGQVSGANVLTF.

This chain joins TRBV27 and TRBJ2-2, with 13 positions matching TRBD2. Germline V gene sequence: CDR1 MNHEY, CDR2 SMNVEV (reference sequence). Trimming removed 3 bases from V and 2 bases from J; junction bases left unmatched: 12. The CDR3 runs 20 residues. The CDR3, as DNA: TGTGCCAGCAGTTTGGCCCCTAGGACTAGCGGGAGACACAACACCGGGGAGCTGTTTTTT. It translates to CASSLAPRTSGRHNTGELFF.

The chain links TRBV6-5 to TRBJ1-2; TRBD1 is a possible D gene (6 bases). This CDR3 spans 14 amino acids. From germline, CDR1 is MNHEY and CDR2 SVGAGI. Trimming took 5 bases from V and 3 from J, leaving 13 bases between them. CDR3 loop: CASSPEQGYYGYTF. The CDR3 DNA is TGTGCCAGCAGTCCCGAACAGGGTTACTATGGCTACACCTTC.

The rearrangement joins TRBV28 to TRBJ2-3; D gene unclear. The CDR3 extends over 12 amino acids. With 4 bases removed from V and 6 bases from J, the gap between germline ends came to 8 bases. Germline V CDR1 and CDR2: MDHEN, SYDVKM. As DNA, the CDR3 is TGTGCCAGCAGTTCGTTAGGGGATACGCAGTATTTT. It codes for CASSSLGDTQYF.

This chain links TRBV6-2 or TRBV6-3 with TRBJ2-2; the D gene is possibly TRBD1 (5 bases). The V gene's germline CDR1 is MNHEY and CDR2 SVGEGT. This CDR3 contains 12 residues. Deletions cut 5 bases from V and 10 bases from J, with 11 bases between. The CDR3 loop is CASSETVPELFF. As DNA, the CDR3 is TGTGCCAGCAGTGAGACAGTCCCGGAGCTGTTTTTT.

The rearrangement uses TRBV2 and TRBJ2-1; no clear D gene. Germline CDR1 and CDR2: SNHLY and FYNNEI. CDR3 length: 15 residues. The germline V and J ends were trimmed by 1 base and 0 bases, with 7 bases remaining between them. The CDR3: CASSEVLGSYNEQFF. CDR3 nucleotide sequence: TGTGCCAGCAGTGAAGTCCTTGGCTCCTACAATGAGCAGTTCTTC. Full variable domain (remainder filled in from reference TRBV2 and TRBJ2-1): EPEVTQTPSHQVTQMGQEVILRCVPISNHLYFYWYRQILGQKVEFLVSFYNNEISEKSEIFDDQFSVERPDGSNFTLKIRSTKLEDSAMYFCASSEVLGSYNEQFFGPGTRLTVL.

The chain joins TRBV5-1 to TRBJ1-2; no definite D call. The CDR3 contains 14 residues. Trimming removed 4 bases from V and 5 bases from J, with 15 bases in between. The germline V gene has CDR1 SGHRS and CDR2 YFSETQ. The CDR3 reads CASSEERAEYGYTF. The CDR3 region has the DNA TGCGCCAGCAGCGAGGAAAGGGCTGAGTATGGCTACACCTTC.

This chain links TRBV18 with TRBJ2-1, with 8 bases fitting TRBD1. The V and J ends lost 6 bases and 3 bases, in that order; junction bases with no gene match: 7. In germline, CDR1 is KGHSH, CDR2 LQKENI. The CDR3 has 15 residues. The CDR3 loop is CASSGQGPRYNEQFF. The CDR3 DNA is TGTGCCAGCTCCGGACAGGGTCCACGCTACAATGAGCAGTTCTTC.

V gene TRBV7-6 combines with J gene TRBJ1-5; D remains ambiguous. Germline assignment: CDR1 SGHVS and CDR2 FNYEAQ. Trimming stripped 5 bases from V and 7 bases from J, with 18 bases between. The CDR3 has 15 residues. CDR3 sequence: CASSKGIGLEQPQHF. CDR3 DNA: TGTGCCAGCAGCAAAGGGATAGGGTTAGAACAGCCCCAGCATTTT.

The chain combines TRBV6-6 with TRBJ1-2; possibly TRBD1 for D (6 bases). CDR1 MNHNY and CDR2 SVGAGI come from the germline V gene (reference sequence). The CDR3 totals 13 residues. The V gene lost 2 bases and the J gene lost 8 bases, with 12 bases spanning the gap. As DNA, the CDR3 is TGTGCCAGCAGTTACGCGGGGGCTGGGGGCTACACCTTC. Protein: CASSYAGAGGYTF.

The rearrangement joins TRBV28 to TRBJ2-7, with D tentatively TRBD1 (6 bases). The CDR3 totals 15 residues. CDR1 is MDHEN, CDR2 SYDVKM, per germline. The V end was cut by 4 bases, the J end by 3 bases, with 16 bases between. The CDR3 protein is CASSSPDRTLYEQYF. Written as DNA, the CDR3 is TGTGCCAGCAGTTCTCCTGACAGGACTCTCTACGAGCAGTACTTC.